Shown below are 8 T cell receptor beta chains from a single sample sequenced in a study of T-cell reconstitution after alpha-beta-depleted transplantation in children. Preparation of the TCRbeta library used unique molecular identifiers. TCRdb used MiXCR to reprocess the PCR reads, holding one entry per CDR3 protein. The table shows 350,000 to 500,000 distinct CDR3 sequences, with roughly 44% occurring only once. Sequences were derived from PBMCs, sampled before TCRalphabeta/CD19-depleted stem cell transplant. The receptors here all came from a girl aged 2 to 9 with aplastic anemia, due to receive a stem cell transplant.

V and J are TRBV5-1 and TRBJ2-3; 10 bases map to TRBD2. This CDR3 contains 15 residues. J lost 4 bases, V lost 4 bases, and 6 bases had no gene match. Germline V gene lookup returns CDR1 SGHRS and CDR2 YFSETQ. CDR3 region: CASSRSGRGADTQYF. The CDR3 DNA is TGCGCCAGCAGCAGAAGCGGGAGGGGCGCAGATACGCAGTATTTT. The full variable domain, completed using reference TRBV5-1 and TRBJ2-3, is KAGVTQTPRYLIKTRGQQVTLSCSPISGHRSVSWYQQTPGQGLQFLFEYFSETQRNKGNFPGRFSGRQFSNSRSEMNVSTLELGDSALYLCASSRSGRGADTQYFGPGTRLTVL.

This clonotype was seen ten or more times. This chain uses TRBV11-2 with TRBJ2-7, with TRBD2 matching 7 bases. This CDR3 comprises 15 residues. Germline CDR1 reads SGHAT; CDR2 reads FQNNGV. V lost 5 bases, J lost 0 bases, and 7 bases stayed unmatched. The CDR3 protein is CASSLAATSSYEQYF. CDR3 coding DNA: TGTGCCAGCAGCCTAGCGGCTACGAGCTCCTACGAGCAGTACTTC.

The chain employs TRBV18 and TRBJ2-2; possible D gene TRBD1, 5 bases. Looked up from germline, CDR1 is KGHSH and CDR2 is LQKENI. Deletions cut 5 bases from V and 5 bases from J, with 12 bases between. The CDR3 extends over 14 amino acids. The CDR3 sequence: CASSLKQATGELFF. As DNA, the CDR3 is TGTGCCAGCTCATTAAAACAGGCAACCGGGGAGCTGTTTTTT.

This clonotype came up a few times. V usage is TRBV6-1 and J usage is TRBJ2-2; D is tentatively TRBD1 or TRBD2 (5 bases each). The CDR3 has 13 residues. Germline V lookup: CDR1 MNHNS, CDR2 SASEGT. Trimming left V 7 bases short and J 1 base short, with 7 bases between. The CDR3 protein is CASMGENTGELFF. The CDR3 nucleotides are TGTGCCAGCATGGGGGAGAACACCGGGGAGCTGTTTTTT.

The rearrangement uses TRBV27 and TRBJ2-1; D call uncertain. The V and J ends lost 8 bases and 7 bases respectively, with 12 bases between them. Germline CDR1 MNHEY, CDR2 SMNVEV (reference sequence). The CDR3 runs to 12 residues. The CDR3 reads CASSPDWNEQFF. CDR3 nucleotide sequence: TGTGCCAGCTCCCCCGATTGGAATGAGCAGTTCTTC.

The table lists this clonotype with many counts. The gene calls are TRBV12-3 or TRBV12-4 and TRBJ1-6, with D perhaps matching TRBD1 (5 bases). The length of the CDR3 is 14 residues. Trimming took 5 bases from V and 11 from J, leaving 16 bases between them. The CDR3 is CASSIQAPGTPLHF. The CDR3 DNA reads TGTGCCAGCAGTATACAGGCCCCGGGGACACCCCTCCACTTT.

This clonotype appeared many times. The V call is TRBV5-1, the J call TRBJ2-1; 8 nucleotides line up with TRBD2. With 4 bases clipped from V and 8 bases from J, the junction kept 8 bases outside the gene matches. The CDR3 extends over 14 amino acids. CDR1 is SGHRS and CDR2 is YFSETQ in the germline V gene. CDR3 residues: CASSPWTSWDEQFF. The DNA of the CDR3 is TGCGCCAGCAGCCCGTGGACTAGCTGGGATGAGCAGTTCTTC. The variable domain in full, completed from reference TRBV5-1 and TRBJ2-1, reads KAGVTQTPRYLIKTRGQQVTLSCSPISGHRSVSWYQQTPGQGLQFLFEYFSETQRNKGNFPGRFSGRQFSNSRSEMNVSTLELGDSALYLCASSPWTSWDEQFFGPGTRLTVL.

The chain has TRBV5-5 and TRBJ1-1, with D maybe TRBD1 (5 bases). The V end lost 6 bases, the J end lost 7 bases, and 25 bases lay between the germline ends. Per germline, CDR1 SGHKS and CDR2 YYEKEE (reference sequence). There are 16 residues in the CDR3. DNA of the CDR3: TGTGCCAGCAACCAAGTGGAATCGCTCAGGGTTGATGAAGCTTTCTTT. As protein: CASNQVESLRVDEAFF.